These 10 T cell receptor beta chains came from one sample sequenced in a study of identical twins. One entry per CDR3 protein results from TCRdb running MiXCR on the 5' RACE reads. In the table there are 400,000 to 500,000 distinct CDR3 sequences, 15% to 20% of which are singletons. Sequencing used naive T cells sorted from blood. Receptors originate from a man in his forties or fifties in good health.

This clonotype was detected a few times. The CDR3 region is CASSFARDLYGYTF. In DNA, the CDR3 is TGCGCCAGCAGCTTCGCGAGAGATCTCTATGGCTACACCTTC. The J gene is TRBJ1-2, the V gene TRBV5-1; D not resolved. The V gene lost 2 bases and the J gene lost 4 bases, with 12 bases spanning the gap. The CDR3 is 14 amino acids. Germline V gene sequence: CDR1 SGHRS, CDR2 YFSETQ.

This clonotype has at least ten counts. J is TRBJ1-1 and V is TRBV30, with 7 bases fitting TRBD1. Germline values: CDR1 GTSNPN, CDR2 SVGIG (reference sequence). CDR3 length: 14 residues. Unmatched junction bases numbered 11, after V lost 1 base and J lost 9 bases. This chain's CDR3 is CAWSDTLDRAQAFF. Written as DNA, the CDR3 is TGTGCCTGGAGTGATACTCTCGACAGGGCACAAGCTTTCTTT.

This clonotype was seen more than once but under ten times. The rearrangement joins TRBV25-1 to TRBJ1-1; TRBD1 aligns across 7 bases. The CDR3 runs 15 residues. The V gene end was trimmed by 0 bases and the J gene end by 5 bases; junction bases not matched to a gene: 6. Per germline, CDR1 MGHDK and CDR2 SYGVNS. The CDR3 nucleotides read TGTGCCAGCAGTGAATATATAGCAGGGGGTACTGAAGCTTTCTTT. Its protein is CASSEYIAGGTEAFF. The full variable domain, completed using reference TRBV25-1 and TRBJ1-1, is EADIYQTPRYLVIGTGKKITLECSQTMGHDKMYWYQQDPGMELHLIHYSYGVNSTEKGDLSSESTVSRIRTEHFPLTLESARPSHTSQYLCASSEYIAGGTEAFFGQGTRLTVV.

CDR3 bases: TGCAGTGCTACTAGGGGGGCCGGTGAGACCCAGTACTTC. Encoded protein: CSATRGAGETQYF. The gene calls are TRBV20-1 and TRBJ2-5; D may correspond to TRBD1 or TRBD2 (6 bases each). Deletions cut 4 bases from V and 5 bases from J, with 14 bases between. This CDR3 is 13 amino acids long. CDR1 is DFQATT and CDR2 is SNEGSKA in the germline V gene (reference sequence).

The chain uses TRBV6-2 or TRBV6-3 and TRBJ1-5; a possible D gene is TRBD1 (5 bases). From germline, CDR1 is MNHEY and CDR2 SVGEGT. V was cut by 2 bases and J by 0 bases, with 11 bases left in between. The CDR3 is 16 residues long. This CDR3 reads CASSYGPGSSNQPQHF. CDR3 bases: TGTGCCAGCAGTTACGGTCCAGGGAGTAGCAATCAGCCCCAGCATTTT.

The chain recombines TRBV4-2 with TRBJ1-6; D is undetermined. V shed 1 base and J shed 10 bases, with 8 bases lying between them. Per the germline V gene, CDR1 is LGHNA and CDR2 is YNFKEQ. The CDR3 extends over 13 amino acids. CDR3 sequence reads: CASSQVRESPLHF. The CDR3 region has the DNA TGTGCCAGCAGCCAAGTTAGGGAATCACCCCTCCACTTT.

The V call is TRBV7-8, the J call TRBJ2-4; no firm D call. There are 13 residues in the CDR3. The germline V gene encodes CDR1 SGHVS and CDR2 FQNEAQ. Trimming took 8 bases from V and 4 from J, leaving 12 bases between them. The CDR3 spells CASGSTEKNIQYF. CDR3 DNA: TGTGCCAGCGGTTCTACAGAGAAAAACATTCAGTACTTC.

This clonotype was observed a handful of times. The chain has TRBV7-8 and TRBJ2-1; D possibly corresponds to TRBD2 (5 bases). Germline assignment: CDR1 SGHVS and CDR2 FQNEAQ. V was shortened by 3 bases and J by 5 bases, with 11 bases between the two germline ends. The CDR3 is made up of 14 amino acids. The CDR3 sequence is CASSFRGRHNEQFF. For the CDR3, the DNA is TGTGCCAGCAGCTTCCGGGGTCGGCACAATGAGCAGTTCTTC.

This clonotype was recorded many times. The chain couples TRBV5-1 to TRBJ2-3; D might be TRBD2 (6 bases). The CDR3 extends over 16 amino acids. V lost 3 bases to trimming and J lost 2 bases, with 16 bases between them. Per germline, CDR1 SGHRS and CDR2 YFSETQ. CDR3 in amino acids: CASSSESGEATDTQYF. The CDR3 DNA is TGCGCCAGCAGCTCAGAGTCGGGGGAAGCCACAGATACGCAGTATTTT.

The chain recombines TRBV5-1 with TRBJ2-1, with 12 bases fitting TRBD1. Germline V gene sequence: CDR1 SGHRS, CDR2 YFSETQ. CDR3 length: 16 amino acids. The V segment lost 2 bases and the J segment 5 bases; nucleotides outside the gene matches: 5. The CDR3, as DNA: TGCGCCAGCAGCTTAGGGGACAGGGGGCTGAACAATGAGCAGTTCTTC. It yields the protein CASSLGDRGLNNEQFF.